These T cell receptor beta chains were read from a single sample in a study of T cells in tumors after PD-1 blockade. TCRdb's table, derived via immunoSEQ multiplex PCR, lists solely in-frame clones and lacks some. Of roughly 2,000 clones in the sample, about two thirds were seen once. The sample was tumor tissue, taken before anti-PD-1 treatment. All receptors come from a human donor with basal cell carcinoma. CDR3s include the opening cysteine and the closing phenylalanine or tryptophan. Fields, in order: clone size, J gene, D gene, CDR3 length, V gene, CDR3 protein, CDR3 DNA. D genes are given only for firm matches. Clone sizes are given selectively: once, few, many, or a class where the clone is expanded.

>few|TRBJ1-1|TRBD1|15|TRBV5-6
CASSLSGGYNTEAFF
TGTGCCAGCAGCTTGTCAGGGGGTTACAACACTGAAGCTTTCTTT
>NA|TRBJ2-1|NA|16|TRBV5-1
CASSSPGGTRRDEQFF
TGCGCCAGCAGCTCCCCTGGGGGGACCCGCCGGGATGAGCAGTTCTTC
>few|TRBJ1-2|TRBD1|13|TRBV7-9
CASQAGQGAGYTF
TGTGCCAGCCAGGCGGGACAGGGAGCAGGCTACACCTTC
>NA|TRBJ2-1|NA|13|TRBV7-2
CASSLFQYNEQFF
TGTGCCAGCAGCTTATTCCAGTACAATGAGCAGTTCTTC
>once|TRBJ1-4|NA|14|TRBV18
CASSPPPVREKLFF
TGTGCCAGCTCACCACCGCCCGTCCGGGAAAAACTGTTTTTT
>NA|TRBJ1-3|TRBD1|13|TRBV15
CATTGGTGNTIYF
TGTGCGACGACAGGGGGAACTGGAAACACCATATATTTT
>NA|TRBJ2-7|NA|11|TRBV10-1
CASGTSYEQYF
TGCGCCAGCGGGACGTCCTACGAGCAGTACTTC
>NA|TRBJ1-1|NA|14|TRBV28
CATRTVEGRTEAFF
TGTGCCACCAGGACGGTAGAGGGGCGCACTGAAGCTTTCTTT
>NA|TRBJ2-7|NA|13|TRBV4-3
CASSPPGGDEQYF
TGCGCCAGCAGCCCCCCCGGGGGCGACGAGCAGTACTTC
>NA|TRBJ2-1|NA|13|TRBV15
CATSTGVANEQFF
TGTGCCACCAGCACGGGGGTGGCCAATGAGCAGTTCTTC
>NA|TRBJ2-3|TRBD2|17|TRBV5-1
CASSSPDELAGGDTQYF
TGCGCCAGCAGCTCTCCCGATGAACTAGCGGGAGGGGATACGCAGTATTTT
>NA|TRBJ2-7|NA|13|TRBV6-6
CASSYGPVGEQYF
TGTGCCAGCAGTTATGGGCCCGTGGGAGAGCAGTACTTC
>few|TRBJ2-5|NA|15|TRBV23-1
CASSQSGEVQETQYF
TGCGCCAGCAGTCAATCGGGGGAGGTCCAGGAGACCCAGTACTTC
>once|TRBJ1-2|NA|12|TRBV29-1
CSVVGQPYGYTF
TGCAGCGTTGTCGGGCAGCCCTATGGCTACACCTTC
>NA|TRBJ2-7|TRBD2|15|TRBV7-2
CARPSWSSGRYEQYF
TGTGCCCGACCGTCTTGGTCTAGCGGGAGATACGAGCAGTACTTC
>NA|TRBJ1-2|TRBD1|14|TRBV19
CASSHPGQGYGYTF
TGTGCCAGTAGTCACCCGGGACAGGGCTATGGCTACACCTTC
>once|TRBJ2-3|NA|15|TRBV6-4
CASSGSGQITDTQYF
TGTGCCAGCAGTGGGTCGGGGCAGATAACAGATACGCAGTATTTT
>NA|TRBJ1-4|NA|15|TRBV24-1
CATSDAGSLGEKLFF
TGTGCCACCAGTGATGCAGGGAGTCTGGGCGAAAAACTGTTTTTT
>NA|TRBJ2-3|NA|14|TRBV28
CASSLDPFSLVQYF
TGTGCCAGCTCACTAGACCCTTTCTCTTTGGTCCAGTATTTT
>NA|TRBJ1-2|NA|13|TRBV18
CASSQTENYGYTF
TGTGCCAGCTCTCAGACAGAGAACTATGGCTACACCTTC
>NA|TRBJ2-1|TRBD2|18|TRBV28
CASRPPPGGGGIYNEQFF
TGTGCCAGCAGACCCCCTCCCGGGGGGGGAGGGATATACAATGAGCAGTTCTTC
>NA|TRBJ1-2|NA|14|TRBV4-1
CASSQSSGADGYTF
TGCGCCAGCAGCCAAAGTTCGGGGGCGGATGGCTACACCTTC
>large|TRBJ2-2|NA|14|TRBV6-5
CASNSWQGPGELFF
TGTGCCAGCAACTCATGGCAGGGACCCGGGGAGCTGTTTTTT
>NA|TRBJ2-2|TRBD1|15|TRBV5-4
CASKLDRGVGGELFF
TGTGCCAGCAAACTGGACAGGGGAGTGGGCGGGGAGCTGTTTTTT
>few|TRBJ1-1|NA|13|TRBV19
CATKRRESTEAFF
TGTGCCACAAAACGCAGGGAGTCCACTGAAGCTTTCTTT
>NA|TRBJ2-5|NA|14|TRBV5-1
CASSLAQPQETQYF
TGCGCCAGCAGCTTGGCTCAGCCACAAGAGACCCAGTACTTC
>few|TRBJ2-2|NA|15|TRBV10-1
CASSPSRITVGELFF
TGCGCCAGTTCCCCGTCCAGGATAACCGTCGGGGAGCTGTTTTTT
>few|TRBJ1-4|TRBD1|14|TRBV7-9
CASTFGTANEKLFF
TGTGCCAGCACCTTCGGGACAGCTAATGAAAAACTGTTTTTT
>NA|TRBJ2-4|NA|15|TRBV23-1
CASSHGTATKNIQYF
TGCGCCAGCAGTCATGGAACGGCGACCAAAAACATTCAGTACTTC
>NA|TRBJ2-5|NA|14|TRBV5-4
CASSFGGQWETQYF
TGTGCCAGCAGCTTCGGGGGGCAATGGGAGACCCAGTACTTC
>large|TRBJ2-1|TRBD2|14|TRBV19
CATKQTSANNEQFF
TGTGCCACCAAGCAGACTAGCGCGAACAATGAGCAGTTCTTC
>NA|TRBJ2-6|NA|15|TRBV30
CAWSWGGSGANVLTF
TGTGCCTGGAGTTGGGGGGGCTCCGGGGCCAACGTCCTGACTTTC
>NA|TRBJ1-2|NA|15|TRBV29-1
CSPSKGSKTKHGYTF
TGCAGCCCCAGCAAAGGGTCAAAAACCAAACATGGCTACACCTTC
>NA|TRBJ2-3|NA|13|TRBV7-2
CASSLVPADTQYF
TGTGCCAGCAGCTTAGTTCCCGCAGATACGCAGTATTTT
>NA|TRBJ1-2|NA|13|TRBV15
CATSREEGDGYTF
TGTGCCACCAGCAGAGAAGAAGGGGACGGCTACACCTTC
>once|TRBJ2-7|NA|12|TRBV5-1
CASSLSRNEQYF
TGCGCCAGCAGCTTGTCGCGTAACGAGCAGTACTTC
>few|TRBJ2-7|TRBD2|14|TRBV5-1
CASSSGLTTYEQYF
TGCGCCAGCAGCTCGGGACTAACTACCTACGAGCAGTACTTC
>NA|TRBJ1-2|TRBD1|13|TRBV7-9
CASSRGQNYGYTF
TGTGCCAGCAGCCGGGGACAGAACTATGGCTACACCTTC
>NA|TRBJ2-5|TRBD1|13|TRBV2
CASSGGTGETQYF
TGTGCCAGCAGTGGTGGGACAGGGGAGACCCAGTACTTC
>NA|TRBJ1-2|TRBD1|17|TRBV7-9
CASSLASGQGFSYGYTF
TGTGCCAGCAGCTTAGCCTCCGGACAGGGTTTCAGCTATGGCTACACCTTC
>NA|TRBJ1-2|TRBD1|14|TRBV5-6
CASSHTGAGYGYTF
TGTGCCAGCAGCCACACAGGGGCCGGTTATGGCTACACCTTC
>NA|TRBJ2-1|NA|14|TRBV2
CASSVSGANNEQFF
TGTGCCAGCAGTGTCAGCGGAGCAAACAATGAGCAGTTCTTC
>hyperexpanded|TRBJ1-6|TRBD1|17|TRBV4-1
CASSQEGQSSYNSPLHF
TGCGCCAGCAGCCAAGAGGGACAGAGCTCCTATAATTCACCCCTCCACTTT
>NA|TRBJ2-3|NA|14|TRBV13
CASKKWGAGDTQYF
TGTGCCAGCAAGAAATGGGGGGCTGGAGATACGCAGTATTTT
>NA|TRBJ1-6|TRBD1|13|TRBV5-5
CASSGQENSPLHF
TGTGCCAGCTCCGGACAGGAAAATTCACCCCTCCACTTT
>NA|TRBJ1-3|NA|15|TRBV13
CASSLYVDGGNTIYF
TGTGCCAGCAGCTTATATGTGGACGGAGGAAACACCATATATTTT
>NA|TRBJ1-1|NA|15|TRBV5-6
CASSRDLGRGTEAFF
TGTGCCAGCAGCCGGGATCTGGGGAGGGGCACTGAAGCTTTCTTT
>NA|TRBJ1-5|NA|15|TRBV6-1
CASSEGSISNQPQHF
TGTGCCAGCAGTGAAGGGAGCATCAGCAATCAGCCCCAGCATTTT
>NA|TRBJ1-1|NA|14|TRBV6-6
CASSYQGSNTEAFF
TGTGCCAGCAGTTACCAGGGGTCGAACACTGAAGCTTTCTTT
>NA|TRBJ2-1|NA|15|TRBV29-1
CSARGADGSYNEQFF
TGCAGCGCCAGGGGGGCCGACGGGTCCTACAATGAGCAGTTCTTC
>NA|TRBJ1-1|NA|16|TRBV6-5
CASSSFGGRQKTEAFF
TGTGCCAGCAGTTCCTTCGGGGGGAGGCAGAAGACTGAAGCTTTCTTT
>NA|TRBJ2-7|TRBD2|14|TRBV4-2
CASSPGTSGYEQYF
TGTGCCAGCAGCCCGGGGACTAGCGGCTACGAGCAGTACTTC
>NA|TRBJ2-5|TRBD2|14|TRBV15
CATSRDLLAATQYF
TGTGCCACCAGCAGAGATCTCCTAGCGGCGACCCAGTACTTC
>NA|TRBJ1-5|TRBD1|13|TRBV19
CASTRDRNQPQHF
TGTGCCAGTACCCGGGACAGGAATCAGCCCCAGCATTTT
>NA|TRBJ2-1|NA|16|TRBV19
CASSGQAASSYNEQFF
TGTGCCAGTAGTGGTCAAGCGGCCTCCTCCTACAATGAGCAGTTCTTC
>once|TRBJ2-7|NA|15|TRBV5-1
CASSPGAGSPYEQYF
TGCGCCAGCAGCCCCGGAGCCGGGAGCCCCTACGAGCAGTACTTC
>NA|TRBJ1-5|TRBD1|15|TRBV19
CASSIAGGRSQPQHF
TGTGCCAGTAGTATAGCAGGGGGCCGGTCTCAGCCCCAGCATTTT
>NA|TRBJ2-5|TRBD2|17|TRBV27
CASSFLLAGGPRETQYF
TGTGCCAGCAGTTTTTTACTAGCGGGAGGGCCTAGGGAGACCCAGTACTTC
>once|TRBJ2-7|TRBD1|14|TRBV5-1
CASSLAQGDYEQYF
TGCGCCAGCAGCTTGGCTCAGGGGGACTACGAGCAGTACTTC
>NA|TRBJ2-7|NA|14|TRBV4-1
CASSLGGVSYEQYF
TGCGCCAGCAGCCTGGGAGGAGTCTCCTACGAGCAGTACTTC